Shown below are 5 T cell receptor beta chains from a single sample sequenced in a study of early T cells in non-severe SARS-CoV-2 infection. Each CDR3 protein gets one entry after TCRdb re-called the 5' RACE reads with MiXCR. The profile shows over 75,000 distinct CDR3 sequences, 13% of them singletons. The sequenced sample was whole blood. These receptors all stem from an adult who was a healthcare worker with PCR-confirmed SARS-CoV-2 infection or an uninfected control (not recorded which).

The chain has TRBV29-1 and TRBJ2-3; 7 bases fit TRBD1. The CDR3 is made up of 13 amino acids. Germline lookup yields CDR1 SQVTM and CDR2 ANQGSEA. V shed 7 bases, J shed 3 bases, and the junction held 7 bases outside the gene matches. CDR3 sequence (DNA): TGCAGCGCCCGGGACAGAGGTACAGATACGCAGTATTTT. Protein product: CSARDRGTDTQYF.

The chain recombines TRBV27 with TRBJ1-2, with a tentative D call TRBD1 (5 bases). CDR3 length: 14 amino acids. Trimming took off 6 bases at V and 2 bases at J, with 13 bases between the two ends. CDR1 MNHEY and CDR2 SMNVEV come from the germline V gene (reference sequence). CDR3 sequence: CASRTRVGNYGYTF. CDR3 nucleotides: TGTGCCAGCAGGACCAGGGTAGGGAACTATGGCTACACCTTC.

The V call is TRBV11-2, the J call TRBJ2-2; D may correspond to TRBD1 or TRBD2 (5 bases each). Germline V gives CDR1 SGHAT, CDR2 FQNNGV. This CDR3 region has 15 residues. V shed 5 bases and J shed 1 base, with 11 bases lying between them. CDR3 nucleotides: TGTGCCAGCAGCCTAACGGGGCTGAACACCGGGGAGCTGTTTTTT. Its protein product is CASSLTGLNTGELFF.

The rearrangement joins TRBV29-1 to TRBJ1-2; tentative D call: TRBD1 (5 bases). CDR1 is SQVTM, CDR2 ANQGSEA, per germline. This CDR3 region has 13 residues. Trimming left V 5 bases short and J 8 bases short, with 18 bases between. The CDR3 DNA reads TGCAGCGTTAGTTTGGCAGGGCGGGCGGGCTACACCTTC. Translation: CSVSLAGRAGYTF.

This clonotype was recorded many times. The chain links TRBV28 to TRBJ2-3, with 7 bases that match TRBD1. Per germline, CDR1 MDHEN and CDR2 SYDVKM. Germline trimming cut 2 bases from V and 0 bases from J; bases unmatched to any gene: 2. The CDR3 contains 15 residues. This chain's CDR3 is CASSLPGQSTDTQYF. DNA of the CDR3: TGTGCCAGCAGTTTACCGGGACAGAGCACAGATACGCAGTATTTT. Complete variable domain (other parts from reference TRBV28 and TRBJ2-3): DVKVTQSSRYLVKRTGEKVFLECVQDMDHENMFWYRQDPGLGLRLIYFSYDVKMKEKGDIPEGYSVSREKKERFSLILESASTNQTSMYLCASSLPGQSTDTQYFGPGTRLTVL.